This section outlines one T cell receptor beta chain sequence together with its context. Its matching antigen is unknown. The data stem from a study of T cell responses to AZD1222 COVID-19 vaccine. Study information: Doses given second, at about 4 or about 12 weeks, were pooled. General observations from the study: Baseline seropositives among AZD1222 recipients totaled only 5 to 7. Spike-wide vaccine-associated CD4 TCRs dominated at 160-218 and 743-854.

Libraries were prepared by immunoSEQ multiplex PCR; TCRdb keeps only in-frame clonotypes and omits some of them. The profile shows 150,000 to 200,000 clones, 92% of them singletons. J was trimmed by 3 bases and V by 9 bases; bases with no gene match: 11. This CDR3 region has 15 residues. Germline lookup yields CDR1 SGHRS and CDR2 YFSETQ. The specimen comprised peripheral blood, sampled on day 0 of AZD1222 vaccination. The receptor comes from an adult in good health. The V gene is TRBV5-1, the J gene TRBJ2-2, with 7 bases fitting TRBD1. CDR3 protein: CATRGGQTHTGELFF. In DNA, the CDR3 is TGCGCCACCCGAGGGGGACAGACACACACCGGGGAGCTGTTTTTT.